Below are 23 T cell receptor beta chains sequenced from a single sample in a study of blood T cell repertoires in COVID-19. The repertoire was sequenced with immunoSEQ multiplex PCR; TCRdb's copy has only in-frame clones and lacks some. The sample lists around 250,000 clones; more than 70% were seen once. Input material: peripheral blood. These TCRs come from a man older than 75 with acute or convalescent COVID-19.

The rearrangement joins TRBV27 to TRBJ2-7; 11 nucleotides agree with TRBD1. The CDR3 extends over 13 amino acids. The ends lost 6 bases at V and 5 bases at J; junction bases unmatched: 3. Germline V CDR1 and CDR2: MNHEY, SMNVEV (reference sequence). The CDR3 loop reads CASSMDRGHEQYF. CDR3 coding DNA: TGTGCCAGCAGCATGGACAGGGGGCACGAGCAGTACTTC.

The rearrangement joins TRBV4-1 to TRBJ2-5; a possible D gene is TRBD2 (5 bases). The CDR3 runs to 17 residues. V dropped 1 base and J dropped 2 bases, with 17 bases sitting between them. Germline loops: CDR1 MGHRA, CDR2 YSYEKL. For the CDR3, the DNA is TGCGCCAGCAGCCAAGGCTTGCGGGTCTCCTCACAAGAGACCCAGTACTTC. This encodes CASSQGLRVSSQETQYF.

The rearrangement joins TRBV5-1 to TRBJ2-3; 10 nucleotides line up with TRBD2. There are 17 residues in the CDR3. The V gene end was trimmed by 3 bases and the J gene end by 2 bases; junction bases not matched to a gene: 9. CDR1 SGHRS and CDR2 YFSETQ come from the germline V gene. CDR3 nucleotides: TGCGCCAGCAGCTGGGGCGGACTAGCGGACAACACAGATACGCAGTATTTT. Residues: CASSWGGLADNTDTQYF.

The genes are TRBV28 and TRBJ1-1; D possibly corresponds to TRBD1 (6 bases). The CDR3 is made up of 13 amino acids. Germline values: CDR1 MDHEN, CDR2 SYDVKM. V was clipped by 3 bases and J by 4 bases, with 9 bases between them. The CDR3 coding sequence is TGTGCCAGCAGTTTCCGACAGGCCACTGAAGCTTTCTTT. It encodes CASSFRQATEAFF. Together with reference TRBV28 and TRBJ1-1, the CDR3 gives the full variable domain: DVKVTQSSRYLVKRTGEKVFLECVQDMDHENMFWYRQDPGLGLRLIYFSYDVKMKEKGDIPEGYSVSREKKERFSLILESASTNQTSMYLCASSFRQATEAFFGQGTRLTVV.

In its sample, this clone was seen a few times. The chain combines TRBV18 with TRBJ1-6; possibly TRBD1 for D (6 bases). V was shortened by 2 bases and J by 8 bases, with 13 bases between the two germline ends. The CDR3 spans 15 residues. The germline V gene encodes CDR1 KGHSH and CDR2 LQKENI. The CDR3 loop is CASSPSAGEYSPLHF. The CDR3 DNA reads as TGTGCCAGCTCACCATCTGCAGGGGAATATTCACCCCTCCACTTT.

The chain joins TRBV5-1 to TRBJ2-5; 10 bases line up with TRBD2. Germline assignment: CDR1 SGHRS and CDR2 YFSETQ. V dropped 5 bases and J dropped 3; count of bases not matched to a gene: 7. The CDR3 contains 15 residues. CDR3 DNA: TGCGCCAGCAGGCGTGTCCTAGCGGGAGAAGAGACCCAGTACTTC. Its protein is CASRRVLAGEETQYF.

The CDR3 is CASRDRFENSPLHF. DNA for the CDR3: TGTGCCTCACGGGACAGGTTCGAAAATTCACCCCTCCACTTT. The V call is TRBV19, the J call TRBJ1-6, with 8 bases matching TRBD1. The CDR3 has 14 amino acids. The junction had 10 bases not matched to a gene; V was cut back by 11 bases and J by 7 bases. Germline loops: CDR1 LNHDA, CDR2 SQIVND (reference sequence).

This chain joins TRBV19 and TRBJ2-7; 7 positions agree with TRBD2. The CDR3 is 15 residues long. Germline CDR1 and CDR2: LNHDA and SQIVND (reference sequence). The junction had 7 bases not matched to a gene; V was cut back by 5 bases and J by 0 bases. The DNA of the CDR3 is TGTGCCAGTAGTCCCCTAGCGGTATCCTCCTACGAGCAGTACTTC. Amino acids: CASSPLAVSSYEQYF.

This chain connects TRBV6-1 to TRBJ2-3, with 9 bases fitting TRBD2. V dropped 3 bases and J dropped 2; count of bases not matched to a gene: 3. Looked up from germline, CDR1 is MNHNS and CDR2 is SASEGT. The CDR3 consists of 15 residues. The CDR3 protein is CASSEGLAVTDTQYF. The DNA for the CDR3 is TGTGCCAGCAGTGAGGGACTAGCCGTCACAGATACGCAGTATTTT.

V gene TRBV5-1 combines with J gene TRBJ2-2; 10 bases agree with TRBD1. The CDR3 loop spans 15 amino acids. V lost 4 bases, J lost 2 bases, and 2 bases stayed unmatched. Germline CDR1 reads SGHRS; CDR2 reads YFSETQ. In DNA form, the CDR3 reads TGCGCCAGCAGCGCGACAGGGGGCAACACCGGGGAGCTGTTTTTT. This sequence encodes CASSATGGNTGELFF.

This rearrangement joins TRBV28 to TRBJ1-4; D ambiguous. Germline V gene data show CDR1 as MDHEN and CDR2 as SYDVKM. The V gene lost 2 bases and the J gene lost 8 bases, with 9 bases spanning the gap. This CDR3 is 13 amino acids long. CDR3 in DNA: TGTGCCAGCAGTTTAGGAGTTGAAGAAAAACTGTTTTTT. Its translation is CASSLGVEEKLFF.

This rearrangement joins TRBV6-5 to TRBJ1-6, with D unresolved. The CDR3 consists of 13 residues. V was trimmed by 6 bases and J by 6 bases, leaving 9 bases between them. Germline V gene data show CDR1 as MNHEY and CDR2 as SVGAGI. The CDR3, as DNA: TGTGCCAGCAGGATGGGGAGTAATTCACCCCTCCACTTT. It specifies CASRMGSNSPLHF.

This chain connects TRBV6-5 to TRBJ2-1; 11 bases line up with TRBD2. The germline V gene has CDR1 MNHEY and CDR2 SVGAGI. V dropped 6 bases and J dropped 2; count of bases not matched to a gene: 0. There are 14 residues in the CDR3. CDR3 region: CASRTSGTYNEQFF. The CDR3 DNA reads TGTGCCAGCAGGACTAGCGGGACCTACAATGAGCAGTTCTTC.

This clone was counted only a few times. CDR3 coding DNA: TGTGCCAGTAGAGCGCAGGGGGTCTATGGCTACACCTTC. Amino acids: CASRAQGVYGYTF. The chain carries TRBV19 and TRBJ1-2, with TRBD1 matching over 7 bases. This CDR3 spans 13 amino acids. Germline V gene data show CDR1 as LNHDA and CDR2 as SQIVND (reference sequence). Trimming removed 6 bases from V and 4 bases from J; junction bases left unmatched: 5.

V usage is TRBV28 and J usage is TRBJ1-2; 8 positions match TRBD1. J lost 5 bases, V lost 6 bases, and 8 bases had no gene match. This CDR3 is 14 amino acids long. Looked up from germline, CDR1 is MDHEN and CDR2 is SYDVKM. The CDR3 reads CASSLGQAQYGYTF. CDR3 DNA: TGTGCCAGCAGCCTGGGACAGGCGCAATATGGCTACACCTTC.

V usage is TRBV28 and J usage is TRBJ2-7; D is undetermined. CDR1 is MDHEN and CDR2 is SYDVKM in the germline V gene. V was clipped by 8 bases and J by 6 bases, with 17 bases between them. The CDR3 covers 13 residues. CDR3 region: CASGRVPLTEQYF. CDR3 DNA: TGTGCCAGCGGGCGAGTTCCCTTGACCGAGCAGTACTTC.

The genes are TRBV5-1 and TRBJ2-3, with D tentatively TRBD2 (6 bases). There are 15 residues in the CDR3. With 1 base removed from V and 1 base from J, the gap between germline ends came to 10 bases. From germline, CDR1 is SGHRS and CDR2 YFSETQ. The CDR3 region has the DNA TGCGCCAGCAGCTTGCAGCCTAGCGGCACAGATACGCAGTATTTT. Its translation is CASSLQPSGTDTQYF.

The sample holds one count of this clone. The rearrangement joins TRBV6-5 to TRBJ1-4; 7 bases are shared with TRBD1. J gave up 3 bases and V 5 bases, and 6 bases lay outside the gene matches. CDR3 size: 15 residues. Germline V CDR1 and CDR2: MNHEY, SVGAGI. The CDR3 sequence is CASSRSTGPNEKLFF. The CDR3 nucleotides are TGTGCCAGCAGTCGTTCGACAGGGCCTAATGAAAAACTGTTTTTT.

The genes are TRBV5-1 and TRBJ1-6; maybe TRBD1 (6 bases). CDR3 length: 15 amino acids. From germline, CDR1 is SGHRS and CDR2 YFSETQ. Deletions cut 2 bases from V and 7 bases from J, with 13 bases between. The CDR3 region has the DNA TGCGCCAGCAGCTTAGGACAGCTACCGAATTCACCCCTCCACTTT. It yields the protein CASSLGQLPNSPLHF.

The chain is built from TRBV6-4 and TRBJ1-1, with D perhaps matching TRBD1 (5 bases). V was pared by 8 bases and J by 1 base, with 17 bases between. The germline gives CDR1 MRHNA, CDR2 SNTAGT. This CDR3 has 15 amino acids. CDR3 amino acids: CASRPPAGPNTEAFF. Here the CDR3 DNA reads TGTGCCAGCCGACCCCCGGCAGGGCCGAACACTGAAGCTTTCTTT.

The chain carries TRBV12-3 or TRBV12-4 and TRBJ2-7, with 8 nucleotides matching TRBD1. Trimming cost V 6 bases and J 7 bases; bases outside gene matches: 2. This CDR3 has 11 residues. The CDR3 coding sequence is TGTGCCAGCAGCAGGGACAGGGAGCAGTACTTC. It specifies CASSRDREQYF.

This rearrangement joins TRBV19 to TRBJ2-5; 8 nucleotides match TRBD2. The CDR3 contains 17 residues. Unmatched junction bases numbered 20, after V lost 7 bases and J lost 7 bases. Germline-derived CDR1 and CDR2 are LNHDA and SQIVND (reference sequence). The CDR3 sequence is CASTPTPGLAPYGTQYF. Written as DNA, the CDR3 is TGTGCCAGTACCCCAACCCCCGGACTAGCACCGTATGGGACCCAGTACTTC. Drawing the rest from reference TRBV19 and TRBJ2-5, the complete variable domain is DGGITQSPKYLFRKEGQNVTLSCEQNLNHDAMYWYRQDPGQGLRLIYYSQIVNDFQKGDIAEGYSVSREKKESFPLTVTSAQKNPTAFYLCASTPTPGLAPYGTQYFGPGTRLLVL.

V gene TRBV6-5 combines with J gene TRBJ1-2, with D possibly matching TRBD1 (6 bases). Germline V lookup: CDR1 MNHEY, CDR2 SVGAGI. The CDR3 sequence is 14 residues long. Trimming removed 7 bases from V and 7 bases from J, with 19 bases in between. CDR3 nucleotide sequence: TGTGCCAGCACAGAAGGGGGGGGCGCTCTTGGCTACACCTTC. Translated, it gives CASTEGGGALGYTF.